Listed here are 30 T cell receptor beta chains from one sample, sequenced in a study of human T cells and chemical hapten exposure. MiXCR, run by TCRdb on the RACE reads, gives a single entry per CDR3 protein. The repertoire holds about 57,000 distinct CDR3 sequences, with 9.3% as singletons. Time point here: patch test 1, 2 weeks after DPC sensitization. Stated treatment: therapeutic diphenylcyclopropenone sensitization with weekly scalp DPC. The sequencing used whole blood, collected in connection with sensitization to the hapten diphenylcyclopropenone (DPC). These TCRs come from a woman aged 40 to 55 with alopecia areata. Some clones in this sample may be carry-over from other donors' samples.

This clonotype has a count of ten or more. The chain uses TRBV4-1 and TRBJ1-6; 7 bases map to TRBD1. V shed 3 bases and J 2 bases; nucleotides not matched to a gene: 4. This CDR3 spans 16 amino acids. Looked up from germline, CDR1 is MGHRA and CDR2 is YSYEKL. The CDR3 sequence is CASSHEGAAYNSPLHF. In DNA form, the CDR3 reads TGCGCCAGCAGCCATGAGGGGGCAGCCTATAATTCACCCCTCCACTTT.

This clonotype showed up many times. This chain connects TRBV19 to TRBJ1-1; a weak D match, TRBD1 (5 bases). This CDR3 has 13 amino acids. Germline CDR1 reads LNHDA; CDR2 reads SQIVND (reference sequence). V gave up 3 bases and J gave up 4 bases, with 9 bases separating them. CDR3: CASSILGGTEAFF. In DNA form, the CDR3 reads TGTGCCAGTAGTATTCTGGGGGGCACTGAAGCTTTCTTT.

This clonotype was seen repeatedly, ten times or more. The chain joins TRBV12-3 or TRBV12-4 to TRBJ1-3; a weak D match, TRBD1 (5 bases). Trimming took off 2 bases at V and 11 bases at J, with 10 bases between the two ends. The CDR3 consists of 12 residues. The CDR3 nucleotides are TGTGCCAGCAGTTTATCGGGGGGTGCCATATATTTT. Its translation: CASSLSGGAIYF.

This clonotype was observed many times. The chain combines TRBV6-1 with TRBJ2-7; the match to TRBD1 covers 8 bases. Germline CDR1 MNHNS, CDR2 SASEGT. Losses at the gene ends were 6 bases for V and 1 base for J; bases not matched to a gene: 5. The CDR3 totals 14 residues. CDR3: CASSRQGTSYEQYF. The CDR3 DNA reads TGTGCCAGCAGCAGACAGGGGACATCCTACGAGCAGTACTTC.

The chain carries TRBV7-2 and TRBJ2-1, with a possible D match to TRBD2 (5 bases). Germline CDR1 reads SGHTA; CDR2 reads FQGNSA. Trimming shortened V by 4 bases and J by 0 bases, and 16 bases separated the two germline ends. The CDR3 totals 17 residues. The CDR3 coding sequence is TGTGCCAGCAGCTCGCCAGGAAAGCGGCGCTCCTACAATGAGCAGTTCTTC. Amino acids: CASSSPGKRRSYNEQFF. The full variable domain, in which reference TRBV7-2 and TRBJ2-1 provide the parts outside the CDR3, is GAGVSQSPSNKVTEKGKDVELRCDPISGHTALYWYRQSLGQGLEFLIYFQGNSAPDKSGLPSDRFSAERTGGSVSTLTIQRTQQEDSAVYLCASSSPGKRRSYNEQFFGPGTRLTVL.

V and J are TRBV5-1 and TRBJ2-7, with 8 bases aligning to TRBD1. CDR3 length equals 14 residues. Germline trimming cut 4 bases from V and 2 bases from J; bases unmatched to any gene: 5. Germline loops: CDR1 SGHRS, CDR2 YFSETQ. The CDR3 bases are TGCGCCAGCAGCCCAGGGACAGGAACCTACGAGCAGTACTTC. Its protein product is CASSPGTGTYEQYF. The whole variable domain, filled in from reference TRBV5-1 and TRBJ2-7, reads KAGVTQTPRYLIKTRGQQVTLSCSPISGHRSVSWYQQTPGQGLQFLFEYFSETQRNKGNFPGRFSGRQFSNSRSEMNVSTLELGDSALYLCASSPGTGTYEQYFGPGTRLTVT.

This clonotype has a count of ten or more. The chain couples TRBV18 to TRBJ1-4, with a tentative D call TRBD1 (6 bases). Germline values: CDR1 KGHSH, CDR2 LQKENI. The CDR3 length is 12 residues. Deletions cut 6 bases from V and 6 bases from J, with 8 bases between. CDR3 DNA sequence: TGTGCCAGCTCGCCAGGGGATGAAAAACTGTTTTTT. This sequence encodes CASSPGDEKLFF. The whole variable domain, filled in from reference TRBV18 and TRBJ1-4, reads NAGVMQNPRHLVRRRGQEARLRCSPMKGHSHVYWYRQLPEEGLKFMVYLQKENIIDESGMPKERFSAEFPKEGPSILRIQQVVRGDSAAYFCASSPGDEKLFFGSGTQLSVL.

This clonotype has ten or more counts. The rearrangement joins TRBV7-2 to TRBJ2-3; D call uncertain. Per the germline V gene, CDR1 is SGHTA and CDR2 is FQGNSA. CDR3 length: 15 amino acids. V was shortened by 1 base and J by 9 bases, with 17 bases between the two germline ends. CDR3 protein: CASSLDDSPGRTQYF. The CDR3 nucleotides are TGTGCCAGCAGCTTAGACGATTCCCCGGGTCGCACGCAGTATTTT. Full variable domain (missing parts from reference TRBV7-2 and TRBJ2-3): GAGVSQSPSNKVTEKGKDVELRCDPISGHTALYWYRQSLGQGLEFLIYFQGNSAPDKSGLPSDRFSAERTGGSVSTLTIQRTQQEDSAVYLCASSLDDSPGRTQYFGPGTRLTVL.

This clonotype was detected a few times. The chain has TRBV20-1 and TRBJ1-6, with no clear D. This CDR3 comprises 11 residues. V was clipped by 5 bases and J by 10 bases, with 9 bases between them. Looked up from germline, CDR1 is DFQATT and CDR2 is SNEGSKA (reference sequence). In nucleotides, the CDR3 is TGCAGTGCTCTAGTAGGGTCACCCCTCCACTTT. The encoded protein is CSALVGSPLHF.

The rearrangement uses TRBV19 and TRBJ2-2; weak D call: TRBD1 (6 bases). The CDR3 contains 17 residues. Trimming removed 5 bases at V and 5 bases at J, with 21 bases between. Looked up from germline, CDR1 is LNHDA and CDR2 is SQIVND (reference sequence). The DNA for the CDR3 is TGTGCCAGTAGTGAGATCGGCTTACAGGGTTGGACCGGGGAGCTGTTTTTT. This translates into CASSEIGLQGWTGELFF.

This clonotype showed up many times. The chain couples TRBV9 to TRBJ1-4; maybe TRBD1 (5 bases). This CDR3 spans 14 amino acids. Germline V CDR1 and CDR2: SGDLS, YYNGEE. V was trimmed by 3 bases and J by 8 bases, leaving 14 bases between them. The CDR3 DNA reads TGTGCCAGCAGCGCCGGGACGGCTTGGGAAAAACTGTTTTTT. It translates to CASSAGTAWEKLFF.

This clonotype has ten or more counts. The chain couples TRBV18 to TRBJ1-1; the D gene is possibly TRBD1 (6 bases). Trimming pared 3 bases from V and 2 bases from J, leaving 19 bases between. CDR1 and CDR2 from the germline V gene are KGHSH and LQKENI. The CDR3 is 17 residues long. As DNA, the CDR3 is TGTGCCAGCTCACCGACACGGGACACCCAATTAAACACTGAAGCTTTCTTT. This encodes CASSPTRDTQLNTEAFF.

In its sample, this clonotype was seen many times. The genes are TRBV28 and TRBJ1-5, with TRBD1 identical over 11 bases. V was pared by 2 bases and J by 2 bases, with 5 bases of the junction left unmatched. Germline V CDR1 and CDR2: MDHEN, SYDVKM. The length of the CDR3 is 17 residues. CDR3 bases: TGTGCCAGCAGTTTAAGGGGGACAGGGGGAGGCAATCAGCCCCAGCATTTT. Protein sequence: CASSLRGTGGGNQPQHF. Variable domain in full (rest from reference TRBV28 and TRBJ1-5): DVKVTQSSRYLVKRTGEKVFLECVQDMDHENMFWYRQDPGLGLRLIYFSYDVKMKEKGDIPEGYSVSREKKERFSLILESASTNQTSMYLCASSLRGTGGGNQPQHFGDGTRLSIL.

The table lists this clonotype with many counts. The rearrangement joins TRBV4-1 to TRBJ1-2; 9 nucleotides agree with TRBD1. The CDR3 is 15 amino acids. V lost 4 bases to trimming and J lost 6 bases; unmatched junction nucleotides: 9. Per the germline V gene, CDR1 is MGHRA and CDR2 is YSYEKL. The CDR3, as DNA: TGCGCCAGCAGCCTAAAAGCTACAGGGGGCCATGGCTACACCTTC. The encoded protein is CASSLKATGGHGYTF.

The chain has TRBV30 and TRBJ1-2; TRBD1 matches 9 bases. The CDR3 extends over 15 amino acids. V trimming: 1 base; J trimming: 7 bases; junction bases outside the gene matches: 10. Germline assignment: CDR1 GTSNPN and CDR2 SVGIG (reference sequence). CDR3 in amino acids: CAWSGTGTGFGGYTF. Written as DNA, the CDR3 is TGTGCCTGGAGTGGGACCGGGACAGGGTTTGGTGGCTACACCTTC.

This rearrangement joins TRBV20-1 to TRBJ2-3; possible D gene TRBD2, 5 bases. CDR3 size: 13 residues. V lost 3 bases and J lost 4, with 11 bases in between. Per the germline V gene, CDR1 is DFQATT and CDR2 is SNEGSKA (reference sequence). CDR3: CSASRGVADTQYF. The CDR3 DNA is TGCAGTGCTAGTCGGGGAGTGGCAGATACGCAGTATTTT.

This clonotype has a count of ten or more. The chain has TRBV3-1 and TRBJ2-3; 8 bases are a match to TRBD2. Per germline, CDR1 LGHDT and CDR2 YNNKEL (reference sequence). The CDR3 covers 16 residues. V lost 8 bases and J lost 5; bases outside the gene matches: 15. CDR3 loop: CASSPGRGAAIDTQYF. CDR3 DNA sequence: TGTGCCAGCTCCCCCGGGCGGGGGGCGGCTATAGATACGCAGTATTTT.

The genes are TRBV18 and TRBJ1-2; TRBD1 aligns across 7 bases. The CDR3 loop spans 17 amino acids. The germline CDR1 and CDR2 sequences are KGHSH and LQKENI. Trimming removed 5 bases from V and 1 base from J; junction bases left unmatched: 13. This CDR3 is CASSKTTGTVFNYGYTF. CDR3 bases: TGTGCCAGCTCAAAGACGACCGGGACAGTTTTTAACTATGGCTACACCTTC.

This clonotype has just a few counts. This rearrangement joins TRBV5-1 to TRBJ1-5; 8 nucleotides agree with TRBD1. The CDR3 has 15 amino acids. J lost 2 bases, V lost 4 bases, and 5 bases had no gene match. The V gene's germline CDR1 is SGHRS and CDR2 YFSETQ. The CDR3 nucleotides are TGCGCCAGCAGCCCGACAGGGGAGGGCAATCAGCCCCAGCATTTT. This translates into CASSPTGEGNQPQHF. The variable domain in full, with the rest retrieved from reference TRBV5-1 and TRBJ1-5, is KAGVTQTPRYLIKTRGQQVTLSCSPISGHRSVSWYQQTPGQGLQFLFEYFSETQRNKGNFPGRFSGRQFSNSRSEMNVSTLELGDSALYLCASSPTGEGNQPQHFGDGTRLSIL.

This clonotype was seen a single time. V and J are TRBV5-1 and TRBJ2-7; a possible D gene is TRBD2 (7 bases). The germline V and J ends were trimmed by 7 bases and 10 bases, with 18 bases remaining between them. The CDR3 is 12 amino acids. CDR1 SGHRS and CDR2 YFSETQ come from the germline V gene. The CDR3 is CASGVDRGAQYF. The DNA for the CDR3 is TGCGCCAGCGGAGTTGACCGGGGGGCTCAGTACTTC.

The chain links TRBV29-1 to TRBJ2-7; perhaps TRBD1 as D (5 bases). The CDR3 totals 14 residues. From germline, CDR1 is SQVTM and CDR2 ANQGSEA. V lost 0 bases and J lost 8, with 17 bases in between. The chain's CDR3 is CSVEDRGRVHKQYF. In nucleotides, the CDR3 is TGCAGCGTTGAAGATCGAGGCAGGGTCCACAAGCAGTACTTC.

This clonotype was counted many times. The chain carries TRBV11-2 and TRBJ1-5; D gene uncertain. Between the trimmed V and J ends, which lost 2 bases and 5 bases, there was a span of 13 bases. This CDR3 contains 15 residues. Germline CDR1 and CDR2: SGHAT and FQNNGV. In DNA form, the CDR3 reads TGTGCCAGCAGCTTACCGAAGAGGGTCTATCAGCCCCAGCATTTT. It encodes CASSLPKRVYQPQHF. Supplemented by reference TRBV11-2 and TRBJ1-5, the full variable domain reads EAGVAQSPRYKIIEKRQSVAFWCNPISGHATLYWYQQILGQGPKLLIQFQNNGVVDDSQLPKDRFSAERLKGVDSTLKIQPAKLEDSAVYLCASSLPKRVYQPQHFGDGTRLSIL.

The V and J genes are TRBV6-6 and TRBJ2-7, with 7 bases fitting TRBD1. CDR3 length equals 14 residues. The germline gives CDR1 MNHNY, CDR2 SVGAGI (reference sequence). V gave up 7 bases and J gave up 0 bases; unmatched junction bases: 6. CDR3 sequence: CASIARDSSYEQYF. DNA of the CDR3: TGTGCCAGCATAGCCCGGGACAGCTCCTACGAGCAGTACTTC.

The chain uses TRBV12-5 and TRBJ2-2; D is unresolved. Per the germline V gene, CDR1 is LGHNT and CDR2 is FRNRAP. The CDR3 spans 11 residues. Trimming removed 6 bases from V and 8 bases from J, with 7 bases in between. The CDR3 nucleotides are TGTGCTAGTGGCTTAGGGGGGGAGCTGTTTTTT. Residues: CASGLGGELFF.

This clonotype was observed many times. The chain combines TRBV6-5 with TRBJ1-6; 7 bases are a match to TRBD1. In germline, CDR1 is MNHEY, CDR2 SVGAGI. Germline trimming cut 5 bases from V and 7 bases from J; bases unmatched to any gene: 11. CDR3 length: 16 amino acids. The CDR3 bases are TGTGCCAGCAGTGCTGCCGGGACAGTCACCAATTCACCCCTCCACTTT. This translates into CASSAAGTVTNSPLHF.

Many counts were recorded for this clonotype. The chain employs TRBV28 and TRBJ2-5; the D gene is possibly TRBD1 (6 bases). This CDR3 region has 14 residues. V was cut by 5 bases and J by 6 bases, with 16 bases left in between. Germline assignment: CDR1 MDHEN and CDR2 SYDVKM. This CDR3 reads CASSLGQGKKTQYF. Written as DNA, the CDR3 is TGTGCCAGCAGTCTGGGGCAGGGGAAAAAGACCCAGTACTTC. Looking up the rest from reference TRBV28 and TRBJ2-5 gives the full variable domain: DVKVTQSSRYLVKRTGEKVFLECVQDMDHENMFWYRQDPGLGLRLIYFSYDVKMKEKGDIPEGYSVSREKKERFSLILESASTNQTSMYLCASSLGQGKKTQYFGPGTRLLVL.

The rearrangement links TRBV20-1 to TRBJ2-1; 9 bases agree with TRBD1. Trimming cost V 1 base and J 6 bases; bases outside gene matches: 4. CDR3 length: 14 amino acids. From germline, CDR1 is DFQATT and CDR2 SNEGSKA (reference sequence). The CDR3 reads CSARGQTGGNEQFF. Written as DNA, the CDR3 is TGCAGTGCTAGAGGCCAGACAGGGGGCAATGAGCAGTTCTTC.

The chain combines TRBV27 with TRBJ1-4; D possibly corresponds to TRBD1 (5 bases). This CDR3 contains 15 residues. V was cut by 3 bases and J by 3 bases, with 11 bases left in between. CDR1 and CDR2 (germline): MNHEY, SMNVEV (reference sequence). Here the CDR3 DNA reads TGTGCCAGCAGTTTGACGGGACGGGCTAATGAAAAACTGTTTTTT. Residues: CASSLTGRANEKLFF.

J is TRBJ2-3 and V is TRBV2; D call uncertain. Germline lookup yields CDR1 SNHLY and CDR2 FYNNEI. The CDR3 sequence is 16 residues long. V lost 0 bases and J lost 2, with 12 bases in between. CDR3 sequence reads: CASSEAESTHTDTQYF. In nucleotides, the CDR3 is TGTGCCAGCAGTGAAGCGGAGAGTACCCACACAGATACGCAGTATTTT.

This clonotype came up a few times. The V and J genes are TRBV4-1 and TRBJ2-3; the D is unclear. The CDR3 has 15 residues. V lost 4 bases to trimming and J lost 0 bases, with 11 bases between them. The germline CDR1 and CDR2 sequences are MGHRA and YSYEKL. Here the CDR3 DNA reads TGCGCCAGCAGCCCTTACACGACTAGCACAGATACGCAGTATTTT. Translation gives CASSPYTTSTDTQYF.